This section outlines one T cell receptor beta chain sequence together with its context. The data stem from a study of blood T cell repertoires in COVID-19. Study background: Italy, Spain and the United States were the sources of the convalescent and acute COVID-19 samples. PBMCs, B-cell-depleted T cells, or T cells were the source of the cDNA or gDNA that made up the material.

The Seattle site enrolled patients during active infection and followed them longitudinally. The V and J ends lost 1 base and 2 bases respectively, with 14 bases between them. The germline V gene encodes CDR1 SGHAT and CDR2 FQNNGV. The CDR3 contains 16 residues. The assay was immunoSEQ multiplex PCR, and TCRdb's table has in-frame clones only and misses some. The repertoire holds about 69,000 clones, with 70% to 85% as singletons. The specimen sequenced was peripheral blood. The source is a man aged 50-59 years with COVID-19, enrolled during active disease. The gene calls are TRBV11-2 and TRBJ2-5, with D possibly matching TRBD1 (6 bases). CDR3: CASSLVAGAYQETQYF. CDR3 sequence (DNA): TGTGCCAGCAGCTTAGTGGCAGGGGCCTATCAAGAGACCCAGTACTTC.